This note documents a single T cell receptor (beta chain) sequence. This entry is derived from a study of early stage breast cancer tumors. Profiling relied on immunoSEQ multiplex PCR, and the TCRdb table lists in-frame clones only, not all of them. This table has about 28,000 clones, roughly three fifths appearing once. The TCR comes from a person aged 45 to 60 with breast cancer. Sequencing input: breast tumor tissue.

This CDR3 reads CASSLTHQETQYF. The CDR3 nucleotides read TGTGCCAGCAGCTTAACCCACCAAGAGACCCAGTACTTC. The chain is built from TRBV7-3 and TRBJ2-5; D is uncertain. V was trimmed by 0 bases and J by 0 bases, leaving 2 bases between them. Germline CDR1 is SGHTA and CDR2 is FQGTGA. This CDR3 region has 13 residues.